This TCR beta chain was documented in a study of cytomegalovirus exposure and HLA in healthy donors (dated by TCRdb to about 2017). For context, the study as a whole: An earlier analysis of some 600 of the donors reported about 260 Gb of sequence data and 90 million to 120 million unique TCR beta sequences obtained from around 170 million T cells. On average, roughly 240,000 unique TCR beta nucleotide sequences were sequenced per donor among about 400 genotyped donors of the cohort, with roughly 18% of those sequences being non-productive. The study aimed to test whether cataloging public T cell receptors could reveal signatures of past pathogen exposure. The study used immunosequencing to profile the T cell repertoires of approximately 690 subjects and linked those repertoires to cytomegalovirus serostatus. The number of typed donors differed by locus: roughly 629-640 for A, B, C, DRB1 and DQB1; 500 to 550 for DQA1; 606 for DPA1; and some 470 for DPB1. HLA typing covered class I and class II loci at four-digit resolution. In an earlier analysis of several hundred of the donors, high-throughput TCR beta sequencing was used to judge whether each TCR beta V gene segment behaved as functional or pseudogenic. Four or five DR-DQ haplotypes were handled as single units for association and clustering because linkage in the cohort was strong. Rather than drawing on any new phenotypic data, the later analysis identified candidate immune exposures from TCR beta sequences and the way those sequences occurred across donors. Every repertoire in the discovery cohort had been generated on one and the same sequencing platform. About 280 gigabases of sequencing data and tens of millions of unique TCR sequences made up an early release that covered fewer than 650 HLA-typed donors. Of the 300 to 400 genotyped donors, approximately 83% fell in the genetic ancestry cluster associated with self-reported Caucasian donors. Donor age, sex, ethnicity and CMV serostatus were collected together with the repertoire data. A later genetic analysis took genome-wide SNP genotypes for about 60% of the roughly 670 donors and used that subset as a discovery cohort. To study patterns of TCR occurrence, a later analysis re-analyzed previously published TCR beta repertoires from more than 550 donors and added high-resolution HLA genotyping. High-throughput TCR immunosequencing, statistical association of individual TCRs with disease status, and machine learning were combined to predict cytomegalovirus infection status. A separate validation cohort of 100 to 150 different subjects was used in addition to the roughly 700-subject first cohort. General findings and caveats noted by the study authors: In an earlier analysis of roughly 500 of the donors, most TCR beta V segments appeared in productive rearrangements about 87% or about 30% of the time, broadly matching IMGT annotations. A few of the identified cytomegalovirus-associated TCR beta chains were confirmed in vitro to be specific for cytomegalovirus antigens. A later genetic analysis reported fewer N-insertions in productive TCRs among donors in an Asian-associated ancestry cluster than the roughly 620-donor mean. It was suggested by the authors that the approach could potentially be generalized to other disease states and immunological phenotypes. For the cohort, immune exposure information was limited to CMV serostatus. Only TCR beta chains were sequenced in this cohort, and the absence of alpha or paired-chain data limited detectable features. A later analysis found that most CMV-associated TCR beta chains appeared HLA-restricted, with HLA associations seemingly driven largely by CMV exposure. In a later genetic analysis, a missense DCLRE1C variant was associated with V-gene and J-gene trimming of TCR beta chains, and the association was replicated in an independent cohort. Roughly uniform sequencing depth across donors was assumed in presence/absence analyses, although this assumption may not hold. In a later analysis, TCR association rates were found to vary across HLA loci, with the most associated TCRs seen for DRB1 alleles and the fewest for HLA-C alleles. HLA typing was unavailable for some donors at each locus, so association tests used only the typed subset. Across donors, most TCR sequences were observed very rarely, whereas some public TCRs were present in many individuals. The 87-base-pair reads could not distinguish some IMGT-functional V segments, including TRBV6-2 and TRBV6-3, so those segments were excluded. A total of 150 to 200 TCR beta chains were listed by the study as associated with cytomegalovirus. Because counts were too low, about 15 rarely observed V segments, including chromosome 9 orphons, were left out of the earlier analysis of approximately 500 of the donors. Compared with equally common non-associated chains, HLA-associated TCR beta chains in a later analysis were more clonally expanded and had lower generation probabilities. The classifier was reported to diagnose cytomegalovirus status with high specificity and sensitivity in both the original and validation cohorts. A further reported finding was that TCR beta sequences accurately predicted the HLA-A and HLA-B alleles for most subjects in the first cohort. A cluster of highly shared sequence variants was judged likely to represent a technical artifact of the sequencing pipeline. Several of the top co-occurrence clusters appeared to be linked to parvovirus B19, influenza, CMV and Epstein-Barr virus, according to a later analysis. Linkage disequilibrium might explain the correlated functional status among segregating V segments, but an unknown experimental factor could not be ruled out. Assigning TCR associations to individual alleles was difficult when HLA alleles, especially DR and DQ, strongly co-occurred. At a false discovery rate of 0.05, a later analysis linked approximately 18,000 TCR beta sequences to specific HLA alleles.

The sample holds a few counts of this clone. No cognate antigen has been identified for it. No clone much larger than this one lies a single base away; base qualities are absent. The CDR3, cysteine through phenylalanine, is 13 amino acids long. CDR3 DNA is the only sequence kept; it has 39 bases, read in frame from the first base. V and J are trimmed by 10 bases and 0 bases, and the gene matches miss 5 bases of the junction. CDR1 and CDR2, looked up from the germline V gene (reference sequence), are SGHNT and YYREEE. In total, roughly 670 healthy bone marrow donors made up the cohort. All cohort members were sampled while nominally healthy, although unrecorded immune exposures were likely present. The donor was CMV seronegative and was included in the group of 352 seronegative cohort members. Each donor provided a peripheral blood sample, and peripheral blood mononuclear cells were used for TCR beta sequencing. Genomic DNA was extracted from the blood cell samples with the Qiagen DNeasy Blood Extraction Kit.

Library creation used the immunoSEQ multiplex PCR assay. A mixture of 60 forward primers for TCR Vbeta segments and 13 reverse primers for TCR Jbeta segments was used in the multiplex PCR. A multiplex PCR assay on genomic DNA amplified the CDR3 region of rearranged TCR beta genes. The Illumina HiSeq System was used to sequence the amplified TCR beta libraries as 87-base-pair reads. Turning to the authors' computational methods: Across the roughly 670 repertoires, a later analysis counted roughly 77 million unique TCR beta chains, around 11 million of which were shared by at least two donors. Raw reads were error-corrected and collapsed into unique sequences by a nearest-neighbor algorithm in which closely related sequences were merged to remove PCR and sequencing errors. V, D and J gene segments were assigned by aligning CDR3 sequences to IMGT reference sequences. Each retained sequence needed at least a six-nucleotide match to both a V gene segment and a J gene segment. Rearrangements were called productive when the CDR3 lacked stop codons and stayed in frame with V and J; all others were non-productive. Following IMGT convention, CDR3 was defined as the stretch from the second conserved V-encoded cysteine up to the conserved J-encoded phenylalanine. In an earlier analysis of around 600 of the donors, sequences lacking an unambiguous match to a single V gene segment were excluded. In an earlier analysis of several hundred of the donors, V segments were called functional above 56.7% productive rearrangements and were called segregating when the between-donor standard deviation exceeded 5%. A statistical classification framework was built for diagnosing cytomegalovirus status from the catalog of TCR beta chain sequences. In a later analysis, TCR nucleotide sequences were compared against IMGT/GENE-DB human TR gene sequences so that V and J genes could be assigned. A later analysis assigned CDR3 sequences and most-parsimonious VDJ recombination scenarios with the TCRdist pipeline. In a later analysis, every TCR beta chain was defined by the combination of its CDR3 amino acid sequence and its V-gene family, and reads without a unique V-gene family were dropped. A later analysis removed 500 to 650 highly shared, low-generation-probability nucleotide sequences to deal with suspected cross-contamination and a sequencing artifact. A later analysis calculated a clonal expansion index for each public chain from normalized within-repertoire ranks of inferred template counts. In a later analysis, generation probabilities were computed with a VDJ recombination model fitted to out-of-frame rearrangements, and the resulting probabilities were checked against IGoR. Hypergeometric tests were used in a later analysis to score TCR-TCR, TCR-HLA and TCR-CMV co-occurrence, with a repertoire-size bias correction applied to the TCR pairs. To estimate false discovery rates, a later analysis permuted the HLA or CMV assignments 20 times. In a later analysis, co-occurring TCRs were grouped using DBSCAN, with TCRdist sequence similarity added in when clustering inside HLA-allele-positive subsets. Repertoires with fewer than 30,000 or more than 120,000 public chains, plus five repertoires with anomalous nucleotide sharing, were excluded from co-occurrence clustering. Held by TCRdb, this immuneACCESS table contains in-frame sequences only and omits some clones. Under half of the omission traces to an unresolved V gene where checked; the cause of the rest is unknown. V, J and clone size are taken as reported in that table, and D and trimming were inferred from the DNA itself. The sample table records some 150,000 clones; around 80% of these occur just once. The ten largest clonotypes hold approximately 2% of the sample.

The chain joins TRBV5-4 to TRBJ1-1; 8 bases in the junction line up with TRBD1. Sequences were obtained from PBMCs. The sequence derives from a man between 40 and 49 years old in good health and CMV-seronegative. The nucleotides read TGTGCCGGACAGGGAGGCCTGAACACTGAAGCTTTCTTT. Its translation is CAGQGGLNTEAFF.